This T cell receptor beta chain derives from a study of T cells in Graves' hyperthyroidism and ophthalmopathy. The source material, RNA transcripts, was used to amplify TCR beta CDR3 regions. In the first-round RT-PCR of the TCR CDR3, the HTBI primer set was used. TCRdb re-called the multiplex PCR reads through MiXCR, storing one row per CDR3 protein. The sample yields around 700,000 distinct CDR3 sequences, roughly a sixth seen once. Patients were aged 18 to 65, had disease duration under 2 months, and had newly diagnosed hyperthyroidism. Patients were excluded for uncontrolled infection, other autoimmune disease, pregnancy or lactation. This clonotype turned up a few times. From germline, CDR1 is PRHDT and CDR2 FYEKMQ (reference sequence). V was clipped by 3 bases and J by 1 base, with 19 bases between them. CDR3 length equals 17 residues.

The chain is built from TRBV13 and TRBJ2-7; D not certain. Sequencing was performed on blood. The origin of this receptor is a woman aged 45-60 years with Graves' hyperthyroidism that later progressed to Graves' ophthalmopathy. CDR3 protein: CASSLVPPKAPSYEQYF. DNA of the CDR3: TGTGCCAGCAGCTTGGTCCCCCCAAAGGCTCCGTCCTACGAGCAGTACTTC.